A selection of T cell receptor beta chains follows, all from one sample in a study of glioma-infiltrating T cells. TCRdb reprocessed the multiplex PCR reads via MiXCR and lists one record per CDR3 protein. The sample has some 180,000 distinct CDR3 sequences, 32% seen once. The specimen sequenced was glioma tissue, nonneoplastic brain tissue, or PBMCs (not recorded which). All receptors come from a human donor with low-grade glioma or glioblastoma, undergoing nonglioma brain surgery, or in good health (not recorded which). CDR3s include the opening cysteine and the closing phenylalanine or tryptophan. A D gene is named only where the DNA matches it firmly. Clone size is given for some rows only: seen once, a few or many times, or a class if the clone is expanded.

V gene,CDR3 length,clone size,J gene,D gene,CDR3 protein,CDR3 DNA
TRBV19,16,few,TRBJ2-5,TRBD2,CASSAVRGAGQETQYF,TGTGCCAGTAGTGCTGTGAGAGGAGCGGGGCAAGAGACCCAGTACTTC
TRBV29-1,11,many,TRBJ2-1,NA,CSAHGNQEQFF,TGCAGCGCCCACGGGAACCAAGAGCAGTTCTTC
TRBV9,14,NA,TRBJ2-7,NA,CASSDGQNSYEQYF,TGTGCCAGCAGCGACGGACAGAACTCCTACGAGCAGTACTTC
TRBV7-2,17,many,TRBJ2-3,TRBD2,CASSLTPGTSLADTQYF,TGTGCCAGCAGCCTAACCCCCGGGACTAGTCTCGCAGATACGCAGTATTTT
TRBV28,14,many,TRBJ2-1,NA,CASSLGFPDNEQFF,TGTGCCAGCAGTTTAGGATTCCCGGACAATGAGCAGTTCTTC
TRBV28,18,NA,TRBJ2-5,TRBD2,CASSFATSGSRYQETQYF,TGTGCCAGCAGTTTCGCTACTAGCGGCAGCAGGTACCAAGAGACCCAGTACTTC
TRBV3-1,14,NA,TRBJ2-1,TRBD2,CASSPTSGVYEQFF,TGTGCCAGCAGCCCGACTAGCGGGGTATATGAGCAGTTCTTC
TRBV29-1,15,NA,TRBJ2-7,TRBD2,CSVVGLAATSYEQYF,TGCAGCGTCGTTGGACTAGCGGCAACCTCCTACGAGCAGTACTTC
TRBV19,16,once,TRBJ2-1,TRBD2,CASSISGRSSYNEQFF,TGTGCCAGTAGTATTAGCGGGAGAAGCTCCTACAATGAGCAGTTCTTC
TRBV7-8,15,many,TRBJ1-1,NA,CASSQIRGLDTEAFF,TGTGCCAGCAGCCAAATAAGGGGTCTCGACACTGAAGCTTTCTTT